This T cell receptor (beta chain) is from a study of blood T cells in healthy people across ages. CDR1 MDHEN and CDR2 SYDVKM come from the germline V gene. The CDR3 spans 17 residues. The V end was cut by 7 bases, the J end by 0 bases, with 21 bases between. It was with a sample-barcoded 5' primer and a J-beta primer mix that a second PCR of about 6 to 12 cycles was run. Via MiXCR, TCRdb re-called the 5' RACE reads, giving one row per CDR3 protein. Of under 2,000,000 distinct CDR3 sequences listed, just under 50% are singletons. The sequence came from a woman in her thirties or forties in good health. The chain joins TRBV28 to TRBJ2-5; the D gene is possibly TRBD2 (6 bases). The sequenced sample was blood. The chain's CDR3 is CASIFGGATDYQETQYF. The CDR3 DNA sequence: TGTGCCAGCATTTTCGGGGGTGCGACGGATTACCAAGAGACCCAGTACTTC.